These 30 T cell receptor beta chains came from one sample sequenced in a study of beta chain features in type 1 diabetes. Expressed TCRB transcripts were sequenced, since all the RNA that had been isolated was reverse transcribed. Libraries were prepared by immunoSEQ multiplex PCR; TCRdb keeps only in-frame clonotypes and omits some of them. Here the sample spans about 210,000 clones, approximately 11% being singletons. The source material was central memory CD4+ T cells from blood. The receptor source for this set is a man between 18 and 29 years old in good health.

This clone was detected ten times or more. The chain recombines TRBV7-2 with TRBJ2-1; 12 nucleotides match TRBD2. Germline V gene data show CDR1 as SGHTA and CDR2 as FQGNSA. Germline trimming cut 2 bases from V and 10 bases from J; bases unmatched to any gene: 0. The CDR3 contains 13 residues. This chain's CDR3 is CASSLTSGREQFF. In nucleotides, the CDR3 is TGTGCCAGCAGCTTAACTAGCGGGAGGGAGCAGTTCTTC.

This rearrangement joins TRBV6-1 to TRBJ2-5; TRBD2 aligns across 9 bases. V was clipped by 6 bases and J by 7 bases; unmatched bases: 6. The CDR3 totals 13 residues. Germline loops: CDR1 MNHNS, CDR2 SASEGT. DNA of the CDR3: TGTGCCAGCAGCTCGGGACTAGCCGGGACCCAGTACTTC. Its protein is CASSSGLAGTQYF.

As regards this clone: An end of the junction differs from the germline gene, which may be a read error. The V gene is TRBV7-2, the J gene TRBJ2-5; the D call may be TRBD1 or TRBD2 (5 bases each). The CDR3 consists of 14 residues. Looked up from germline, CDR1 is SGHTA and CDR2 is FQGNSA. CDR3 amino acids: CATSPSSGKETQYF. CDR3 DNA sequence: TGTGCCACCAGCCCTAGCTCAGGGAAAGAGACCCAGTACTTC.

The chain has TRBV2 and TRBJ2-1, with D perhaps assigned TRBD1 or TRBD2 (5 bases each). With 4 bases removed from V and 8 bases from J, the gap between germline ends came to 15 bases. The CDR3 spans 14 residues. The germline V gene has CDR1 SNHLY and CDR2 FYNNEI. CDR3 DNA sequence: TGTGCCAGCAGTGGCGGTAGGGGAGCATATGAGCAGTTCTTC. Residues: CASSGGRGAYEQFF.

This clone has a handful of counts. V and J are TRBV2 and TRBJ2-7, with 9 bases matching TRBD2. V shed 3 bases, J shed 6 bases, and the junction held 6 bases outside the gene matches. Germline V gene lookup returns CDR1 SNHLY and CDR2 FYNNEI. CDR3 length: 14 residues. The DNA for the CDR3 is TGTGCCAGCAGTGATGGACTAGCGAGGATCGAGCAGTACTTC. Its translation is CASSDGLARIEQYF.

This clone has just a few counts. The chain is built from TRBV7-2 and TRBJ2-1, with 8 bases lining up with TRBD1. V trimming: 6 bases; J trimming: 4 bases; junction bases outside the gene matches: 11. The CDR3 totals 16 residues. CDR1 and CDR2 from the germline V gene are SGHTA and FQGNSA. In nucleotides, the CDR3 is TGTGCCAGCAGTCGATTGTCGGGACAGGTTTACAATGAGCAGTTCTTC. Its translation is CASSRLSGQVYNEQFF.

This clone was counted only a few times. This chain links TRBV7-2 with TRBJ2-3; D call uncertain. CDR3 length: 14 residues. Between the trimmed V and J ends, which lost 4 bases and 0 bases, there was a span of 8 bases. From germline, CDR1 is SGHTA and CDR2 FQGNSA. CDR3 amino acids: CASSSAVSTDTQYF. CDR3 in DNA: TGTGCCAGCAGCTCCGCGGTTAGCACAGATACGCAGTATTTT.

A remark on this clone: At one of its ends the junction is not consistent with the germline gene, which may arise from a read error. The V gene is TRBV7-7, the J gene TRBJ2-1, with D uncertain. CDR3 length equals 13 residues. Germline loops: CDR1 SSHAT, CDR2 FNYEAQ (reference sequence). Here the CDR3 reads CASSPDVIGEQFF. DNA of the CDR3: TGTGCTAGCAGCCCGGACGTGATAGGGGAGCAGTTCTTC.

V is TRBV7-9 and J is TRBJ2-5; TRBD1 agrees at 11 bases. V lost 3 bases, J lost 3 bases, and 3 bases stayed unmatched. Germline lookup yields CDR1 SEHNR and CDR2 FQNEAQ (reference sequence). This CDR3 region has 15 residues. CDR3 nucleotide sequence: TGTGCCAGCAGCTTCTGGACAGGGGGCGAAGAGACCCAGTACTTC. Translating gives CASSFWTGGEETQYF.

This sequence joins TRBV28 and TRBJ1-2; D uncertain. Trimming cost V 1 base and J 8 bases, with 20 bases left between them. Germline CDR1 is MDHEN and CDR2 is SYDVKM. This CDR3 has 16 residues. CDR3 sequence (DNA): TGTGCCAGCAGTTTATCGATGCAGGTGAAGTTGTTGGGCTACACCTTC. It encodes CASSLSMQVKLLGYTF.

In its sample, this clone was seen many times. The rearrangement joins TRBV19 to TRBJ2-4; D not certain. CDR1 and CDR2 (germline): LNHDA, SQIVND (reference sequence). The CDR3 has 13 amino acids. V was clipped by 5 bases and J by 9 bases, with 14 bases between them. The CDR3 sequence is CASSPKGWVIQYF. In nucleotides, the CDR3 is TGTGCCAGTAGTCCTAAGGGATGGGTCATTCAGTACTTC.

This clone was seen ten or more times. The chain recombines TRBV25-1 with TRBJ2-1, with 11 positions matching TRBD2. Germline V CDR1 and CDR2: MGHDK, SYGVNS. CDR3 size: 15 residues. The V segment lost 7 bases and the J segment 2 bases; nucleotides outside the gene matches: 4. In DNA form, the CDR3 reads TGTGCCAGCACCGTAGCGGGAGGGGCCTACAATGAGCAGTTCTTC. Translating gives CASTVAGGAYNEQFF.

The sample holds a few counts of this clone. V and J are TRBV2 and TRBJ2-3; D unresolved. V gave up 6 bases and J gave up 3 bases, with 4 bases separating them. The CDR3 is 11 amino acids. The germline gives CDR1 SNHLY, CDR2 FYNNEI. CDR3: CASSSTDTQYF. The CDR3 bases are TGTGCCAGCAGCAGTACAGATACGCAGTATTTT.

The CDR3 region is CASSQSLPNEKLFF. CDR3 nucleotide sequence: TGCGCCAGCAGTCAATCACTCCCTAATGAAAAACTGTTTTTT. V is TRBV23-1 and J is TRBJ1-4, with D hard to call. TRBV23-1 falls under the ORF class, with uncertain function. The CDR3 totals 14 residues. With 0 bases removed from V and 3 bases from J, the gap between germline ends came to 5 bases.

This sequence joins TRBV7-6 and TRBJ2-7; 15 positions agree with TRBD2. CDR1 SGHVS and CDR2 FNYEAQ come from the germline V gene. V lost 8 bases to trimming and J lost 6 bases; unmatched junction nucleotides: 8. The CDR3 loop spans 15 amino acids. The CDR3 coding sequence is TGTGCCAGCTCCTTCTCGGGACTAGCGGGAGGCGAGCAGTACTTC. Encoded protein: CASSFSGLAGGEQYF.

The chain employs TRBV11-2 and TRBJ2-1, with 10 bases identical to TRBD2. From germline, CDR1 is SGHAT and CDR2 FQNNGV. The CDR3 loop spans 17 amino acids. With 5 bases clipped from V and 10 bases from J, the junction kept 17 bases outside the gene matches. CDR3 coding DNA: TGTGCCAGCAGCCAGCGGATCAATAGCGGGAGGACCAGGGAGCAGTTCTTC. This translates into CASSQRINSGRTREQFF.

This clone was recorded many times. The rearrangement joins TRBV27 to TRBJ2-1; 7 nucleotides align to TRBD2. The CDR3 is 15 amino acids. Germline V lookup: CDR1 MNHEY, CDR2 SMNVEV (reference sequence). With V trimmed by 4 bases and J by 2 bases, 5 bases remained unmatched. The CDR3 nucleotides are TGTGCCAGCAGTTGGCTAGCGGCTCCCTACAATGAGCAGTTCTTC. As protein: CASSWLAAPYNEQFF.

This chain links TRBV5-1 with TRBJ2-5, with 8 bases lining up with TRBD2. V was pared by 2 bases and J by 3 bases, with 6 bases of the junction left unmatched. Germline-derived CDR1 and CDR2 are SGHRS and YFSETQ. The CDR3 has 15 amino acids. Here the CDR3 DNA reads TGCGCCAGCAGCTTATCTGCGGGAGGAGAAGAGACCCAGTACTTC. This translates into CASSLSAGGEETQYF. Combining the CDR3 with reference TRBV5-1 and TRBJ2-5 gives the whole variable domain KAGVTQTPRYLIKTRGQQVTLSCSPISGHRSVSWYQQTPGQGLQFLFEYFSETQRNKGNFPGRFSGRQFSNSRSEMNVSTLELGDSALYLCASSLSAGGEETQYFGPGTRLLVL.

The chain links TRBV6-6 to TRBJ2-1; D call uncertain. The germline V and J ends were trimmed by 5 bases and 2 bases, with 1 base remaining between them. This CDR3 has 11 amino acids. Germline V CDR1 and CDR2: MNHNY, SVGAGI (reference sequence). For the CDR3, the DNA is TGTGCCAGCAGTGCCTACAATGAGCAGTTCTTC. This codes for CASSAYNEQFF.

This clone was seen a few times. The chain recombines TRBV18 with TRBJ2-7; the match to TRBD1 covers 8 bases. The V and J ends lost 4 bases and 6 bases, in that order; junction bases with no gene match: 11. The germline V gene has CDR1 KGHSH and CDR2 LQKENI. The CDR3 loop spans 15 amino acids. CDR3 DNA sequence: TGTGCCAGCTCACTTCCGGGACAGGTACTCTCCGAGCAGTACTTC. Its translation is CASSLPGQVLSEQYF.

This CDR3 reads CASSVMGLAGSPEQFF. CDR3 coding DNA: TGTGCCAGCAGCGTTATGGGACTAGCGGGATCTCCTGAGCAGTTCTTC. The J gene is TRBJ2-1, the V gene TRBV7-2, with TRBD2 matching over 13 bases. Germline CDR1 is SGHTA and CDR2 is FQGNSA. The ends lost 5 bases at V and 9 bases at J; junction bases unmatched: 10. CDR3 size: 16 residues.

This clone was seen more than once but under ten times. This rearrangement joins TRBV14 to TRBJ2-7; 9 bases map to TRBD1. With V trimmed by 4 bases and J by 10 bases, 8 bases remained unmatched. The germline CDR1 and CDR2 sequences are SGHDN and FVKESK. The CDR3 spans 13 residues. The CDR3, as DNA: TGTGCCAGCAGCCCGTACCGGGACAGGGCTCAGTACTTC. Encoded protein: CASSPYRDRAQYF.

This clone was seen only once. This chain joins TRBV5-1 and TRBJ2-7, with 8 bases identical to TRBD1. The CDR3 totals 14 residues. Per the germline V gene, CDR1 is SGHRS and CDR2 is YFSETQ. V was clipped by 4 bases and J by 3 bases; unmatched bases: 6. CDR3 loop: CASSLGQGYYEQYF. CDR3 sequence (DNA): TGCGCCAGCAGCCTCGGACAGGGTTACTACGAGCAGTACTTC.

This clone was seen more than once but under ten times. V gene TRBV6-1 combines with J gene TRBJ2-1, with no clear D. The CDR3 consists of 14 residues. Between the trimmed V and J ends, which lost 4 bases and 4 bases, there was a span of 11 bases. Germline CDR1 MNHNS, CDR2 SASEGT. CDR3 DNA sequence: TGTGCCAGCAGTGTGACGGACGGTTACAATGAGCAGTTCTTC. Its translation: CASSVTDGYNEQFF.

This clone turned up a few times. V usage is TRBV10-3 and J usage is TRBJ2-7; D uncertain. The CDR3 has 13 residues. V shed 1 base and J shed 3 bases, with 7 bases lying between them. Germline V lookup: CDR1 ENHRY, CDR2 SYGVKD. The CDR3 sequence: CAISELVDYEQYF. In nucleotides, the CDR3 is TGTGCCATCAGTGAGTTGGTCGACTACGAGCAGTACTTC.

In the case of this clone: Other DNA sequences in this specimen translate into the identical CDR3. This chain links TRBV30 with TRBJ1-1; the D is unclear. The CDR3 runs 12 residues. Trimming stripped 3 bases from V and 0 bases from J, with 5 bases between. Germline loops: CDR1 GTSNPN, CDR2 SVGIG (reference sequence). The CDR3 spells CAWRGMNTEAFF. For the CDR3, the DNA is TGTGCCTGGAGGGGCATGAACACTGAAGCTTTCTTT.

The chain uses TRBV19 and TRBJ1-2; D is possibly TRBD1 (6 bases). V lost 8 bases and J lost 5, with 12 bases in between. This CDR3 is built from 12 residues. Germline lookup yields CDR1 LNHDA and CDR2 SQIVND (reference sequence). The CDR3 here is CASAPDRYGYTF. CDR3 DNA: TGTGCCAGTGCACCGGACAGATATGGCTACACCTTC.

In its sample, this clone was seen a few times. This rearrangement joins TRBV9 to TRBJ1-4; no reliable D call. V was cut by 1 base and J by 2 bases, with 6 bases left in between. The germline CDR1 and CDR2 sequences are SGDLS and YYNGEE. The CDR3 has 14 residues. CDR3 in amino acids: CASSVSPTNEKLFF. CDR3 nucleotide sequence: TGTGCCAGCAGCGTAAGCCCGACTAATGAAAAACTGTTTTTT.

In this sample, this clone turned up a few times. This chain joins TRBV14 and TRBJ2-3; no reliable D call. V was pared by 2 bases and J by 6 bases, with 12 bases between. This CDR3 comprises 14 residues. From germline, CDR1 is SGHDN and CDR2 FVKESK. The CDR3 is CASSQKGLGDTQYF. The CDR3 DNA follows: TGTGCCAGCAGCCAAAAAGGATTAGGCGATACGCAGTATTTT.

V and J are TRBV5-4 and TRBJ2-1, with TRBD2 matching over 7 bases. Germline assignment: CDR1 SGHNT and CDR2 YYREEE (reference sequence). J lost 8 bases, V lost 3 bases, and 14 bases had no gene match. This CDR3 is 16 amino acids long. The CDR3 DNA follows: TGTGCCAGCAGCTCAATGGGTAGCGGGTACACCCATGAGCAGTTCTTC. Its translation: CASSSMGSGYTHEQFF.